The next 30 T cell receptor beta chains were all read from a single sample in a study of T-cell memory formation after mild COVID-19. MiXCR, run by TCRdb on the 5' RACE reads, gives a single entry per CDR3 protein. Here the sample spans about 210,000 distinct CDR3 sequences, around 25% being singletons. The sample consisted of PBMCs or a T cell subset sorted from them (not recorded which). The source of these receptors is an adult woman who had mild COVID-19 (a few samples of this study predate the infection). Cell type and time point are not known.

The chain has TRBV20-1 and TRBJ2-7; 7 nucleotides match TRBD1. V dropped 6 bases and J dropped 4; count of bases not matched to a gene: 12. Germline lookup yields CDR1 DFQATT and CDR2 SNEGSKA (reference sequence). This CDR3 has 14 residues. The CDR3: CSAWGTGTVYEQYF. In nucleotides, the CDR3 is TGCAGTGCATGGGGAACCGGGACAGTTTACGAGCAGTACTTC.

As DNA, the CDR3 is TGCGCCAGCAGTTTAAACAGGGGAGACATTCAGTACTTC. Its protein product is CASSLNRGDIQYF. This chain links TRBV5-1 with TRBJ2-4; TRBD1 agrees at 7 bases. Germline V gene data show CDR1 as SGHRS and CDR2 as YFSETQ. The CDR3 sequence is 13 residues long. V shed 5 bases and J 8 bases; nucleotides not matched to a gene: 7. The full variable domain, its missing parts supplied by reference TRBV5-1 and TRBJ2-4, is KAGVTQTPRYLIKTRGQQVTLSCSPISGHRSVSWYQQTPGQGLQFLFEYFSETQRNKGNFPGRFSGRQFSNSRSEMNVSTLELGDSALYLCASSLNRGDIQYFGAGTRLSVL.

The J gene is TRBJ2-5, the V gene TRBV6-5; 8 bases align to TRBD2. The junction had 4 bases not matched to a gene; V was cut back by 0 bases and J by 4 bases. The CDR3 loop spans 15 amino acids. Germline loops: CDR1 MNHEY, CDR2 SVGAGI. CDR3 sequence: CASSYSGLAGETQYF. The CDR3 coding sequence is TGTGCCAGCAGTTACTCAGGGCTAGCGGGAGAGACCCAGTACTTC.

In its sample, this clonotype was seen a few times. The CDR3 DNA follows: TGTGCCAGCAGTAAGCCGACAGGGGGGAACTATGGCTACACCTTC. Translated, it gives CASSKPTGGNYGYTF. The J gene is TRBJ1-2, the V gene TRBV12-3 or TRBV12-4; 9 positions agree with TRBD1. V gave up 5 bases and J gave up 2 bases; unmatched junction bases: 6. The CDR3 covers 15 residues.

This chain connects TRBV7-8 to TRBJ2-7; 9 nucleotides match TRBD1. The CDR3 totals 16 residues. V trimming: 1 base; J trimming: 3 bases; junction bases outside the gene matches: 7. Germline loops: CDR1 SGHVS, CDR2 FQNEAQ. CDR3: CASSLDRTGDVYEQYF. The CDR3 region has the DNA TGTGCCAGCAGCTTAGATAGGACAGGGGACGTCTACGAGCAGTACTTC.

The rearrangement links TRBV4-1 to TRBJ1-1; maybe TRBD1 (5 bases). CDR3 length: 17 amino acids. The V end lost 4 bases, the J end lost 4 bases, and 22 bases lay between the germline ends. Germline V gene sequence: CDR1 MGHRA, CDR2 YSYEKL. The CDR3 nucleotides are TGCGCCAGCAGCCTCCCCTTTGGGTTAAGGGGTGGCACTGAAGCTTTCTTT. Protein sequence: CASSLPFGLRGGTEAFF.

This chain connects TRBV20-1 to TRBJ2-1; TRBD1 or TRBD2 may be the D gene (6 bases each). Trimming took off 8 bases at V and 7 bases at J, with 18 bases between the two ends. Germline loops: CDR1 DFQATT, CDR2 SNEGSKA (reference sequence). The CDR3 is 13 amino acids. The CDR3 DNA follows: TGCAGTATTACAGGGAGGTCACGGAATGAGCAGTTCTTC. Amino acids: CSITGRSRNEQFF.

The sample holds a few counts of this clonotype. This chain links TRBV27 with TRBJ2-5, with TRBD1 as a possible D gene (6 bases). The V gene's germline CDR1 is MNHEY and CDR2 SMNVEV (reference sequence). The CDR3 totals 13 residues. With 5 bases removed from V and 5 bases from J, the gap between germline ends came to 12 bases. The CDR3 DNA follows: TGTGCCAGCAGTACAGGGTCTGGTGAGACCCAGTACTTC. Translating it yields CASSTGSGETQYF.

This clonotype was counted between two and nine times. This sequence joins TRBV6-1 and TRBJ2-1; no reliable D call. Trimming removed 7 bases from V and 12 bases from J, with 16 bases in between. Germline-derived CDR1 and CDR2 are MNHNS and SASEGT. This CDR3 has 12 amino acids. This CDR3 reads CASKVGLRPQFF. The CDR3 DNA reads as TGTGCCAGCAAAGTAGGGCTGAGACCGCAGTTCTTC.

The chain recombines TRBV24-1 with TRBJ2-7; the D gene is possibly TRBD1 (6 bases). This CDR3 has 16 residues. Germline V gene lookup returns CDR1 KGHDR and CDR2 SFDVKD. The V gene lost 9 bases and the J gene lost 2 bases, with 22 bases spanning the gap. CDR3 residues: CATRWGRQVCAYEQYF. CDR3 DNA: TGTGCCACCCGATGGGGCCGACAGGTCTGCGCCTACGAGCAGTACTTC.

This clonotype has more than one count but fewer than ten. CDR3: CASSEETSIGELFF. CDR3 coding DNA: TGTGCCAGCAGTGAGGAGACTAGCATCGGGGAGCTGTTTTTT. The chain has TRBV25-1 and TRBJ2-2, with 7 bases lining up with TRBD2. J lost 7 bases, V lost 3 bases, and 5 bases had no gene match. Germline V gives CDR1 MGHDK, CDR2 SYGVNS. The CDR3 is 14 residues long.

V usage is TRBV20-1 and J usage is TRBJ1-1; D ambiguous. The germline CDR1 and CDR2 sequences are DFQATT and SNEGSKA (reference sequence). This CDR3 has 11 residues. V was cut by 6 bases and J by 3 bases, with 8 bases left in between. CDR3 protein: CSAGLDTEAFF. Here the CDR3 DNA reads TGCAGTGCCGGCCTGGACACTGAAGCTTTCTTT.

This chain joins TRBV7-2 and TRBJ2-7; D call uncertain. Between the trimmed V and J ends, which lost 3 bases and 7 bases, there was a span of 10 bases. This CDR3 has 12 amino acids. The germline gives CDR1 SGHTA, CDR2 FQGNSA. Here the CDR3 reads CASSFNGWEQYF. As DNA, the CDR3 is TGTGCCAGCAGCTTTAACGGTTGGGAGCAGTACTTC.

The chain joins TRBV5-5 to TRBJ1-5; the D is unclear. Germline V lookup: CDR1 SGHKS, CDR2 YYEKEE (reference sequence). This CDR3 contains 17 residues. Trimming removed 0 bases at V and 6 bases at J, with 19 bases between. The CDR3 DNA is TGTGCCAGCAGCTTGGGATGGGAGGTCGAAGCAGTTCAGCCCCAGCATTTT. It yields the protein CASSLGWEVEAVQPQHF.

This clonotype has just a few counts. The chain links TRBV27 to TRBJ2-2, with 9 bases fitting TRBD2. Germline assignment: CDR1 MNHEY and CDR2 SMNVEV (reference sequence). With 2 bases clipped from V and 3 bases from J, the junction kept 1 base outside the gene matches. The CDR3 is 15 amino acids. CDR3 coding DNA: TGTGCCAGCAGTTTACTAGCGGGGTACACCGGGGAGCTGTTTTTT. Translation: CASSLLAGYTGELFF.

Only a few counts were recorded for this clonotype. The chain employs TRBV6-2 or TRBV6-3 and TRBJ2-7; 11 positions match TRBD1. Trimming took 7 bases from V and 3 from J; bases not matched to a gene: 5. CDR3 size: 14 residues. Germline values: CDR1 MNHEY, CDR2 SVGEGT. CDR3 nucleotide sequence: TGTGCCAGCACCGCCGGGACAGGGGGCTACGAGCAGTACTTC. Its translation: CASTAGTGGYEQYF.

This clonotype is a singleton in its sample. CDR3 sequence (DNA): TGCAGTGCTAGAGGAGGAGGGGGGGACAGTACTAACTATGGCTACACCTTC. It encodes CSARGGGGDSTNYGYTF. The chain couples TRBV20-1 to TRBJ1-2, with TRBD1 identical over 7 bases. V shed 1 base, J shed 0 bases, and the junction held 11 bases outside the gene matches. CDR1 is DFQATT, CDR2 SNEGSKA, per germline (reference sequence). This CDR3 has 17 amino acids.

This clonotype was seen a handful of times. This chain connects TRBV9 to TRBJ2-1; 10 bases match TRBD2. Unmatched junction bases numbered 9, after V lost 0 bases and J lost 12 bases. CDR1 and CDR2 (germline): SGDLS, YYNGEE. The CDR3 loop spans 15 amino acids. The CDR3 is CASSVDSGGFPVQFF. CDR3 DNA: TGTGCCAGCAGCGTAGATAGCGGGGGGTTCCCTGTGCAGTTCTTC.

This clonotype has only a few counts. The V and J genes are TRBV29-1 and TRBJ2-6; either TRBD1 or TRBD2 may fit D (5 bases each). Germline CDR1 and CDR2: SQVTM and ANQGSEA. Trimming stripped 7 bases from V and 0 bases from J, with 13 bases between. This CDR3 comprises 15 residues. This chain's CDR3 is CSARDGSSGANVLTF. The CDR3 coding sequence is TGCAGCGCCCGGGACGGCAGCTCTGGGGCCAACGTCCTGACTTTC.

The DNA of the CDR3 is TGTGCCAGCAGTCGGACTAGCGGGAGTCTGATCTTAAACAATGAGCAGTTCTTC. Its protein is CASSRTSGSLILNNEQFF. The chain has TRBV27 and TRBJ2-1; TRBD2 matches at 13 bases. The CDR3 length is 18 residues. The V gene's germline CDR1 is MNHEY and CDR2 SMNVEV (reference sequence). V dropped 5 bases and J dropped 5; count of bases not matched to a gene: 12.

This clonotype has more than one count but fewer than ten. The genes are TRBV12-3 or TRBV12-4 and TRBJ2-7; D is ambiguous. The V end lost 2 bases, the J end lost 5 bases, and 13 bases lay between the germline ends. The length of the CDR3 is 14 residues. The CDR3 nucleotides read TGTGCCAGCAGTTTACAGCGAAGTCCCAACGAGCAGTACTTC. Translation gives CASSLQRSPNEQYF.

This clonotype has a handful of counts. The chain uses TRBV7-9 and TRBJ2-6, with 9 bases aligning to TRBD1. This CDR3 spans 20 amino acids. The J segment lost 4 bases and the V segment lost 4 bases, leaving 17 bases of the junction unmatched. Germline V gene sequence: CDR1 SEHNR, CDR2 FQNEAQ (reference sequence). This CDR3 reads CASSSGPVKQGAKGANVLTF. DNA for the CDR3: TGTGCCAGCAGCTCCGGACCCGTGAAACAGGGGGCTAAGGGGGCCAACGTCCTGACTTTC.

The chain couples TRBV10-3 to TRBJ1-1; 12 nucleotides line up with TRBD1. CDR3 length equals 15 residues. The V gene's germline CDR1 is ENHRY and CDR2 SYGVKD. V dropped 8 bases and J dropped 1; count of bases not matched to a gene: 5. The CDR3 protein is CAIGGDRGRNTEAFF. The CDR3 region has the DNA TGTGCCATCGGCGGGGACAGGGGGCGGAACACTGAAGCTTTCTTT.

This chain joins TRBV7-9 and TRBJ2-2; 13 nucleotides align to TRBD2. This CDR3 has 17 amino acids. Germline lookup yields CDR1 SEHNR and CDR2 FQNEAQ (reference sequence). After removal of 4 bases from V and 3 bases from J, the junction contained 5 bases not matched to a gene. CDR3 nucleotides: TGTGCCAGCAGCTGGACTAGCGGGAGAGGGGACACCGGGGAGCTGTTTTTT. It codes for CASSWTSGRGDTGELFF.

Here the CDR3 reads CASSLPPWELFF. For the CDR3, the DNA is TGTGCCAGCAGTTTACCCCCTTGGGAGCTGTTTTTT. The chain employs TRBV6-2 or TRBV6-3 and TRBJ2-2, with D uncertain. The V gene's germline CDR1 is MNHEY and CDR2 SVGEGT. There are 12 residues in the CDR3. Trimming took 4 bases from V and 9 from J, leaving 9 bases between them.

This clonotype appeared many times. The chain combines TRBV5-1 with TRBJ2-7, with 7 bases that match TRBD1. Germline V gene lookup returns CDR1 SGHRS and CDR2 YFSETQ. This CDR3 has 14 amino acids. V shed 4 bases and J 1 base; nucleotides not matched to a gene: 5. The DNA of the CDR3 is TGCGCCAGCAGCCGTGAGGGACAGTCCTACGAGCAGTACTTC. This codes for CASSREGQSYEQYF.

At least ten counts were recorded for this clonotype. The chain uses TRBV7-9 and TRBJ2-3; TRBD1 agrees at 10 bases. In germline, CDR1 is SEHNR, CDR2 FQNEAQ (reference sequence). The CDR3 covers 15 residues. Unmatched junction bases numbered 7, after V lost 5 bases and J lost 5 bases. The DNA for the CDR3 is TGTGCCAGCAGCAGTAGACAGGGGGCGCGAGATACGCAGTATTTT. The encoded protein is CASSSRQGARDTQYF.

This clonotype was observed a handful of times. This chain uses TRBV5-1 with TRBJ2-5, with no clear D. The CDR3 spans 17 residues. V was trimmed by 6 bases and J by 0 bases, leaving 21 bases between them. Germline loops: CDR1 SGHRS, CDR2 YFSETQ. In DNA form, the CDR3 reads TGCGCCAGCACCCCACTGACGAGGTACCCGTACCAAGAGACCCAGTACTTC. Its translation: CASTPLTRYPYQETQYF.

The chain combines TRBV7-2 with TRBJ2-3, with 14 bases aligning to TRBD2. After removal of 4 bases from V and 2 bases from J, the junction contained 8 bases not matched to a gene. Per the germline V gene, CDR1 is SGHTA and CDR2 is FQGNSA. This CDR3 spans 18 amino acids. This chain's CDR3 is CASSSPGTSGRSTDTQYF. The CDR3 nucleotides read TGTGCCAGCAGCTCGCCTGGGACTAGCGGGAGATCCACAGATACGCAGTATTTT.

Worth noting for this clonotype: An end of the junction differs from the germline gene, which may be a read error. The rearrangement links TRBV4-1 to TRBJ2-2; weak D call: TRBD1 (5 bases). The CDR3 extends over 15 amino acids. Per the germline V gene, CDR1 is MGHRA and CDR2 is YSYEKL. The CDR3 loop reads CARSQEMQGGGELFF. CDR3 DNA sequence: TGCGCCAGAAGCCAAGAGATGCAGGGTGGCGGGGAGCTGTTTTTT.